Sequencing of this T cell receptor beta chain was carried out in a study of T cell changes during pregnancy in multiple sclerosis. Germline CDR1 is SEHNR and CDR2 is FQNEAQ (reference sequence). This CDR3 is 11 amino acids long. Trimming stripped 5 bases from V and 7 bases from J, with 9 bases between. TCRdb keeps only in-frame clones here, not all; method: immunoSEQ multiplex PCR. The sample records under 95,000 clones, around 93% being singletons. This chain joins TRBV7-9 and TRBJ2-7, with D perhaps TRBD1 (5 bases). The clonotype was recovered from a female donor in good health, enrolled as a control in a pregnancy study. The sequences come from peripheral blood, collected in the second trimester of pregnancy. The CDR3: CASSNRTEQYF. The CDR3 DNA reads TGTGCCAGCAGCAATCGGACAGAGCAGTACTTC.